This TCR beta chain was retrieved from a study of regulatory T cells in long-lasting Graves disease (dated by TCRdb to 2020 to 2023). For the wider study: Patients with newly diagnosed Graves' disease had been on antithyroid drugs for under 3 months. Peripheral blood TCR sequencing and RNA sequencing compared persistent Graves' disease patients with newly diagnosed Graves' disease patients. The study took place in China and was registered as a clinical trial. TCR sequencing covered roughly 13 persistent and roughly 20 newly diagnosed Graves' disease patients, some 33 samples in total.

This specimen's time point label, per the study, means: newly diagnosed GD, antithyroid drugs for less than 3 months. For both TCR sequencing and RNA sequencing, RNA was extracted from PBMCs in TRIzol. The diagnosis of Graves' disease followed American Thyroid Association guidelines. Patients were recruited from an endocrinology department in Xi'an, China. Each patient gave 8.5 to 9.5 milliliters of peripheral blood, collected in an EDTA anticoagulant tube. Ficoll Paque Plus density gradient separation was used to isolate PBMCs, and no further T cell sorting was done. RNA quality was checked with an Agilent 2100 Bioanalyzer and agarose gel, and concentration with a NanoDrop 2000. This clonotype was detected many times. The target of this receptor is not known. No quality values exist for individual bases; no much larger clone is one base distant. The library came from multiplex PCR. The reads were generated on an Illumina HiSeq 4000. CDR3 regions were amplified by Arm-PCR with iRepertoire HTBI primers to construct TCR beta libraries. Before sequencing, the PCR products went through gel purification. Under the source paper's analysis protocol: Gene usage analysis of CDR3 amino acid clonotypes relied on the roughly 60 TRBV and 13 to 15 TRBJ segments identified across samples. COPE and FqMerger were used to merge the filtered high-quality paired reads into contigs. BLAST was used to align contigs to IMGT TRBV, TRBD and TRBJ reference genes, with CDR3 defined following IMGT. Any clonotype with a frequency above 0.1% was counted as a highly expanded clone. Shannon entropy was used to measure repertoire diversity, and the Gini coefficient was used to measure V-J evenness. Public clonotypes were defined as clonotypes shared by more than one individual. Using fastp trimming at Q25 and MiXCR clonotype assembly, TCRdb reanalyzed the public sequencing data and kept in-frame beta chains. All rows with the same CDR3 protein become a single entry with the most common DNA and genes. It is TCRdb's table, rather than the study itself, that gives the V and J calls and clone size. The sample table lists about 420,000 distinct CDR3 sequences, 16% of them with a count of one. The ten biggest clones cover 20% to 25% of the sample.

The CDR3 starts with the cysteine, ends with the phenylalanine, and has 14 residues. Only the CDR3 region is kept as DNA, spanning 42 bases read in frame from base 1. The CDR1 and CDR2 encoded by the germline V gene are SNHLY and FYNNEI. V loses 7 bases at its end and J loses 5 bases; junction bases beyond the gene matches: 9. What the research found in general, with its limitations: Persistent disease showed preferential use of TRBV28, TRBJ1-2 and TRBJ2-5, whereas newly diagnosed disease favored TRBV20-1 and TRBJ2-1. Compared with newly diagnosed patients, persistent Graves' disease patients had lower TCR Shannon entropy and fewer highly expanded clones, which suggests clonal expansion. The small sample size was acknowledged by the authors as a limitation that may reduce accuracy. Persistent patients shared more public clonotypes among themselves (approximately 2,500) than newly diagnosed patients did (approximately 900). Only peripheral blood was studied, because thyroid tissue, the primary lesion, was inaccessible. Sequencing and analysis were limited to the TCR beta chain.

The same specimen was also included in a second study, on T cells in Graves' hyperthyroidism and ophthalmopathy. Per the second study: Stable Graves' hyperthyroidism was defined as the absence of progression to ophthalmopathy over 18 months of follow-up. Hyperthyroidism patients were aged 18 to 65 years and newly diagnosed, with disease duration of less than 2 months. The study excluded patients with uncontrolled infections, other autoimmune diseases, pregnancy or lactation. Clinical symptoms, serum thyroxine and TRAb, thyroid ultrasound, and orbital computed tomography formed the basis for the diagnoses. A first-round RT-PCR of the TCR CDR3 used the HTBI primer set with the Qiagen OneStep RT-PCR kit. Blood samples also contained most of the expanded thyroid clonotypes (frequency above 0.001), which suggests that blood repertoires may reflect thyroid immune responses. Ophthalmopathy was separated from stable hyperthyroidism by a 13 V-J signature model, with 87.88% sensitivity and just over 81% specificity obtained in cross-validation and 80%/75% obtained in testing. In validation, the model predicted progression to ophthalmopathy a median of roughly 6.5 months before onset, with 70% to 71% sensitivity and 72.22% specificity. To identify TCR V-J signatures that set the groups apart, the researchers used a discovery cohort of 100 patients, made up of roughly 45 with Graves' ophthalmopathy and some 55 with stable Graves' hyperthyroidism. An independent validation cohort of about 20 hyperthyroidism patients and 17 patients who later progressed to ophthalmopathy tested prospective prediction of ophthalmopathy. The roughly 94 discovery patients were randomly divided into training and test sets at a 7:3 ratio. In addition, the study compared T-cell repertoires in thyroid tissue and in blood from about 6 Graves' hyperthyroidism patients. After blood sampling, hyperthyroidism patients were treated with methimazole at a starting dose of 30 mg daily, and ophthalmopathy patients were treated with high-dose intravenous methylprednisolone. A second multiplex PCR round built the libraries, followed by size selection and purification. The libraries were sequenced on an Illumina HiSeq2000 using paired-end 100 bp reads. SOAPnuke was used to process the raw data, removing reads that contained adapters or uncalled bases, had a mean Phred below 15, or lacked an exact match to the constant primer or identifier. High-quality paired reads were merged with COPE v1.2.5, and unique nucleotide sequences were defined as clonotypes. Clonotypes were aligned to IMGT TRBV, TRBD and TRBJ reference segments using MiTCR v1.1. Analysis was restricted to V-J combinations with a frequency above 0.0001, which covered just over 98% of repertoires. A TCS score was defined as the ratio between F50 (clonal expansion) and ExV (chaos), using BLOSUM62-based TCRdist between CDR3 peptides within each V-J. Welch's t-statistics and random forest reduced 450 to 600 V-J features to 13, which were used in a naive Bayes classifier (R e1071). No statistical method was used to set the sample size in advance, and investigators knew the group allocation. According to the paper, TCR Vbeta CDR3 sequencing was carried out on 135 peripheral blood samples, which came from approximately 41 ophthalmopathy, 80 or so hyperthyroidism and around 17 progressor patients.

This chain joins TRBV2 to TRBJ1-1; 8 nucleotides in the junction match TRBD1. The sample here was peripheral blood mononuclear cells (PBMCs), taken at new diagnosis, from a patient treated with antithyroid drugs. This clonotype originated in a young woman with Graves disease. Donor details come from another sample of the same person, matched by shared clones. The nucleotide sequence is given as TGTGCCAGCAAAGCTCAGGGGGCCCGGACTGAAGCTTTCTTT. This encodes CASKAQGARTEAFF.